This T cell receptor (beta chain) was profiled in a study of T cell changes during pregnancy in multiple sclerosis. Germline loops: CDR1 SGHTA, CDR2 FQGNSA. This CDR3 has 13 amino acids. V gave up 3 bases and J gave up 2 bases, with 7 bases separating them. The repertoire was sequenced with immunoSEQ multiplex PCR; TCRdb's copy has only in-frame clones and lacks some. Here the sample spans approximately 54,000 clones, approximately 91% being singletons. The clonotype originates from a female donor in good health, enrolled as a control in a pregnancy study. This chain links TRBV7-2 with TRBJ1-1; weak D call: TRBD1 (6 bases). Specimen: peripheral blood, collected after pregnancy. The CDR3 spells CASSLDSNTEAFF. The DNA of the CDR3 is TGTGCCAGCAGCTTGGACAGCAACACTGAAGCTTTCTTT. The whole variable domain, remainder taken from reference TRBV7-2 and TRBJ1-1, is GAGVSQSPSNKVTEKGKDVELRCDPISGHTALYWYRQSLGQGLEFLIYFQGNSAPDKSGLPSDRFSAERTGGSVSTLTIQRTQQEDSAVYLCASSLDSNTEAFFGQGTRLTVV.